Presented here are 18 T cell receptor beta chains from one specimen sequenced in a study of Graves' ophthalmopathy and Graves' hyperthyroidism. The sequenced template was RNA, covering the TCR beta CDR3 region. In the first round, RT-PCR was carried out with HTBI primers, and a multiplex PCR formed the second round. TCRdb reprocessed the multiplex PCR reads with MiXCR, giving one entry per CDR3 protein. The sample records about 500,000 distinct CDR3 sequences, roughly 39% being singletons. Sequenced input: peripheral blood or thyroid tissue (not recorded which). Every receptor here comes from an adult man with Graves' hyperthyroidism.

The sample holds many counts of this clonotype. The chain uses TRBV20-1 and TRBJ2-7; maybe TRBD2 (5 bases). The CDR3 has 15 amino acids. Germline V gene sequence: CDR1 DFQATT, CDR2 SNEGSKA (reference sequence). Trimming pared 0 bases from V and 4 bases from J, leaving 16 bases between. DNA of the CDR3: TGCAGTGCTAGAGATTCGGCTAGCCCGATTTACGAGCAGTACTTC. Its protein product is CSARDSASPIYEQYF.

The chain employs TRBV2 and TRBJ1-5; 9 nucleotides line up with TRBD1. The CDR3 loop spans 15 amino acids. The germline gives CDR1 SNHLY, CDR2 FYNNEI. With 8 bases clipped from V and 4 bases from J, the junction kept 9 bases outside the gene matches. Here the CDR3 reads CASGGTGGPNQPQHF. The CDR3, as DNA: TGTGCCAGCGGGGGTACAGGGGGCCCTAATCAGCCCCAGCATTTT. Full variable domain (outside the CDR3, taken from reference TRBV2 and TRBJ1-5): EPEVTQTPSHQVTQMGQEVILRCVPISNHLYFYWYRQILGQKVEFLVSFYNNEISEKSEIFDDQFSVERPDGSNFTLKIRSTKLEDSAMYFCASGGTGGPNQPQHFGDGTRLSIL.

This clonotype was recorded a few times. This sequence joins TRBV28 and TRBJ2-7; either TRBD1 or TRBD2 may supply D (6 bases each). Deletions cut 7 bases from V and 4 bases from J, with 14 bases between. This CDR3 has 13 residues. CDR1 and CDR2 from the germline V gene are MDHEN and SYDVKM. This chain's CDR3 is CASTGAGLYEQYF. CDR3 in DNA: TGTGCCAGCACGGGGGCGGGTCTGTACGAGCAGTACTTC.

The chain has TRBV2 and TRBJ1-5; 7 positions match TRBD1. The CDR3 is 17 amino acids. Germline CDR1 SNHLY, CDR2 FYNNEI. V shed 2 bases and J 3 bases; nucleotides not matched to a gene: 10. The CDR3 region has the DNA TGTGCCAGCAGTGAACCCCCGGGACAGTCCTCCAATCAGCCCCAGCATTTT. This codes for CASSEPPGQSSNQPQHF.

This chain uses TRBV6-4 with TRBJ1-5; D is possibly TRBD1 (6 bases). This CDR3 is 13 amino acids long. The V gene's germline CDR1 is MRHNA and CDR2 SNTAGT. The V gene lost 5 bases and the J gene lost 11 bases, with 16 bases spanning the gap. The CDR3 protein is CASSLEWGATQHF. CDR3 coding DNA: TGTGCCAGCAGTTTAGAGTGGGGGGCGACCCAGCATTTT.

V usage is TRBV7-9 and J usage is TRBJ1-5; D possibly corresponds to TRBD1 (6 bases). Germline lookup yields CDR1 SEHNR and CDR2 FQNEAQ (reference sequence). This CDR3 is 14 amino acids long. The V and J ends lost 4 bases and 12 bases respectively, with 19 bases between them. The CDR3 DNA sequence: TGTGCCAGCAGCTCCCCTAGGGGGGAGGTACGCCAGCATTTT. Protein product: CASSSPRGEVRQHF.

The table lists this clonotype with many counts. The gene calls are TRBV7-8 and TRBJ2-2; no clear D gene. The CDR3 is made up of 14 amino acids. Germline V CDR1 and CDR2: SGHVS, FQNEAQ. V was clipped by 3 bases and J by 1 base, with 6 bases between them. The chain's CDR3 is CASSFFWNTGELFF. The CDR3 DNA reads TGTGCCAGCAGCTTTTTCTGGAACACCGGGGAGCTGTTTTTT.

This sequence joins TRBV2 and TRBJ1-2; 7 bases map to TRBD1. Trimming at V came to 5 bases and at J to 8 bases, leaving 11 bases not matched to a gene. CDR3 length: 14 residues. Germline CDR1 reads SNHLY; CDR2 reads FYNNEI. The DNA of the CDR3 is TGTGCCAGCAGTTACGCCGAGGGGGCGGAAGGCTACACCTTC. Translated, it gives CASSYAEGAEGYTF.

This clonotype was counted ten times or more. V is TRBV5-4 and J is TRBJ1-2; TRBD1 agrees at 7 bases. The CDR3 covers 13 residues. V shed 5 bases and J 3 bases; nucleotides not matched to a gene: 4. Germline loops: CDR1 SGHNT, CDR2 YYREEE (reference sequence). Written as DNA, the CDR3 is TGTGCCAGCAGTTTTGACAGGGACTATGGCTACACCTTC. Translated, it gives CASSFDRDYGYTF.

This clonotype was observed at least ten times. This chain uses TRBV15 with TRBJ1-4; D uncertain. The V end was cut by 6 bases, the J end by 0 bases, with 17 bases between. The CDR3 has 17 residues. CDR1 is LNHNV, CDR2 YYDKDF, per germline (reference sequence). For the CDR3, the DNA is TGTGCCACCAGGACCTCACCTCTGCCTACAACTAATGAAAAACTGTTTTTT. Translating it yields CATRTSPLPTTNEKLFF.

V is TRBV12-3 or TRBV12-4 and J is TRBJ1-1; no clear D gene. V was shortened by 6 bases and J by 4 bases, with 15 bases between the two germline ends. There are 14 residues in the CDR3. The CDR3: CASSPGLLSTEAFF. CDR3 DNA: TGTGCCAGCAGCCCCGGACTGTTAAGCACTGAAGCTTTCTTT.

This clonotype has a handful of counts. The chain has TRBV5-4 and TRBJ1-1, with D perhaps matching TRBD1 (5 bases). The V end lost 4 bases, the J end lost 1 base, and 11 bases lay between the germline ends. Germline loops: CDR1 SGHNT, CDR2 YYREEE (reference sequence). This CDR3 is 14 amino acids long. CDR3 in amino acids: CASSPGEANTEAFF. CDR3 DNA sequence: TGTGCCAGCAGCCCGGGGGAGGCGAACACTGAAGCTTTCTTT.

At least ten counts were recorded for this clonotype. This CDR3 is CASSTAGTQNYGYTF. The CDR3 DNA follows: TGTGCCAGTAGTACTGCCGGGACCCAAAACTATGGCTACACCTTC. This rearrangement joins TRBV19 to TRBJ1-2, with a tentative D call TRBD1 (5 bases). V was cut by 4 bases and J by 2 bases, with 14 bases left in between. This CDR3 comprises 15 residues. CDR1 LNHDA and CDR2 SQIVND come from the germline V gene (reference sequence).

Regarding this clonotype: This sequence may be a read error, since a much larger clone differs from it by one base. The final CDR3 position lacks the conserved phenylalanine or tryptophan, pointing to a likely read error. This chain connects TRBV9 to TRBJ2-7; D gene ambiguous. V lost 5 bases, J lost 6 bases, and 9 bases lay in between. CDR1 is SGDLS and CDR2 is YYNGEE in the germline V gene. The CDR3 has 11 residues. CDR3 nucleotides: TGTGCCAGCAGTAACGCCTTCGAGCAGTACCTC. Protein sequence: CASSNAFEQYL.

The chain links TRBV7-8 to TRBJ2-7; TRBD1 agrees at 9 bases. The CDR3 sequence is 14 residues long. Germline V gene sequence: CDR1 SGHVS, CDR2 FQNEAQ. After removal of 4 bases from V and 5 bases from J, the junction contained 6 bases not matched to a gene. CDR3 in DNA: TGTGCCAGCAGCTCTGGGACAGGGAGCCACGAGCAGTACTTC. Encoded protein: CASSSGTGSHEQYF.

Notes on this clonotype: The CDR3 end shows no conserved phenylalanine or tryptophan, and so a read error is likely. The chain has TRBV6-5 and TRBJ1-6, with D perhaps matching TRBD1 (5 bases). The V gene lost 7 bases and the J gene lost 13 bases, with 17 bases spanning the gap. Germline V lookup: CDR1 MNHEY, CDR2 SVGAGI. The CDR3 is 13 amino acids. CDR3 nucleotides: TGTGCCAGCACCCGGGCAGGGAGTGATCCCCTCCACCTT. Protein sequence: CASTRAGSDPLHL.

Worth noting for this clonotype: One end of the junction varies from germline; a read error may be responsible. The V call is TRBV10-3, the J call TRBJ2-3; D not resolved. The CDR3 covers 14 residues. Looked up from germline, CDR1 is ENHRY and CDR2 is SYGVKD. CDR3 sequence: CASSEMGSTDTQYF. CDR3 in DNA: TGTGCCAGCAGTGAGATGGGCAGCACAGATACGCAGTATTTT.

On this clonotype itself: The junction does not match germline at one end; this may be a read error. The chain recombines TRBV10-3 with TRBJ1-2, with TRBD1 as a possible D gene (5 bases). CDR1 is ENHRY, CDR2 SYGVKD, per germline. This CDR3 region has 14 residues. Here the CDR3 reads CASSLGQGIFGYTF. CDR3 nucleotide sequence: TGTGCCAGCAGTCTCGGCCAGGGTATCTTTGGCTACACCTTC.